These 26 T cell receptor beta chains were all obtained from the same sample, sequenced in a study of T cells in Graves' hyperthyroidism and ophthalmopathy. RNA transcripts were the template for amplifying TCR beta CDR3 regions. First-round RT-PCR targeting the TCR CDR3 was performed with the HTBI primer set. TCRdb independently ran MiXCR on the multiplex PCR reads; one entry per CDR3 protein. The sample holds hundreds of thousands of distinct CDR3 sequences; 30% to 40% are singletons and the top ten take about a third. Sequencing was done on a sample of blood. The receptors originated from a woman in her 40s with Graves' hyperthyroidism.

The gene calls are TRBV10-3 and TRBJ1-4, with D unresolved. CDR3 length: 14 amino acids. With 5 bases removed from V and 1 base from J, the gap between germline ends came to 8 bases. Germline V lookup: CDR1 ENHRY, CDR2 SYGVKD. Here the CDR3 DNA reads TGTGCCATCAGTCCTCCGGGAACTAATGAAAAACTGTTTTTT. Residues: CAISPPGTNEKLFF.

This clonotype was seen a few times. The V gene is TRBV7-9, the J gene TRBJ1-1; 11 nucleotides line up with TRBD1. The V gene end was trimmed by 5 bases and the J gene end by 4 bases; junction bases not matched to a gene: 12. The CDR3 loop spans 17 amino acids. The germline CDR1 and CDR2 sequences are SEHNR and FQNEAQ (reference sequence). The CDR3 nucleotides read TGTGCCAGCAGCCACAGGGACAGGGGGTCAGGTACCACTGAAGCTTTCTTT. Protein product: CASSHRDRGSGTTEAFF.

This clonotype came up many times. The chain joins TRBV20-1 to TRBJ1-2; 9 bases match TRBD1. V lost 1 base, J lost 6 bases, and 9 bases stayed unmatched. This CDR3 comprises 15 residues. CDR1 and CDR2 from the germline V gene are DFQATT and SNEGSKA (reference sequence). The CDR3 nucleotides are TGCAGTGCTAGAGCAGGACAGGGGCCGGGCGATGGCTACACCTTC. Translated: CSARAGQGPGDGYTF.

The V call is TRBV9, the J call TRBJ2-7, with 10 bases aligning to TRBD2. The V gene's germline CDR1 is SGDLS and CDR2 YYNGEE. The CDR3 sequence is 16 residues long. Germline trimming cut 3 bases from V and 3 bases from J; bases unmatched to any gene: 9. This CDR3 is CASSGIGAGGGYEQYF. As DNA, the CDR3 is TGTGCCAGCAGCGGGATTGGAGCGGGAGGGGGCTACGAGCAGTACTTC.

On this clonotype: The junction shows a germline mismatch at one end, possibly a read error. The rearrangement uses TRBV24-1 and TRBJ2-2, with 13 bases that match TRBD2. The CDR3 is 20 residues long. Germline values: CDR1 KGHDR, CDR2 SFDVKD. The CDR3 DNA sequence: TGTGCCACCAGTGATTTAAGGGGAAGGGGACTAGCGGGGAACACCAGGGAGCTGTTTTTT. Translation gives CATSDLRGRGLAGNTRELFF.

The CDR3 nucleotides are TGCAGCGCAACCGGGCCAAGCTATGGCTACACCTTC. It is translated as CSATGPSYGYTF. The chain employs TRBV29-1 and TRBJ1-2; no clear D. Trimming took 7 bases from V and 4 from J, leaving 13 bases between them. Germline V gene lookup returns CDR1 SQVTM and CDR2 ANQGSEA. This CDR3 contains 12 residues.

This chain joins TRBV12-5 and TRBJ1-5; the D gene is possibly TRBD1 (5 bases). V was clipped by 0 bases and J by 0 bases, with 15 bases between them. Germline V gives CDR1 LGHNT, CDR2 FRNRAP. The CDR3 runs to 18 residues. This CDR3 is CASGLVFWDGNSNQPQHF. CDR3 sequence (DNA): TGTGCTAGTGGTTTGGTCTTCTGGGACGGCAATAGCAATCAGCCCCAGCATTTT. Variable domain in full (rest from reference TRBV12-5 and TRBJ1-5): DARVTQTPRHKVTEMGQEVTMRCQPILGHNTVFWYRQTMMQGLELLAYFRNRAPLDDSGMPKDRFSAEMPDATLATLKIQPSEPRDSAVYFCASGLVFWDGNSNQPQHFGDGTRLSIL.

There are many counts of this clonotype. The genes are TRBV14 and TRBJ2-5; 14 bases align to TRBD2. Germline assignment: CDR1 SGHDN and CDR2 FVKESK. V gave up 2 bases and J gave up 4 bases; unmatched junction bases: 6. The CDR3 sequence is 17 residues long. This CDR3 reads CASSQLGLAGAGETQYF. The CDR3 region has the DNA TGTGCCAGCAGCCAACTGGGACTAGCGGGAGCGGGAGAGACCCAGTACTTC.

As for this clonotype: This sequence may be a read error, since a much larger clone differs from it by one base. This chain connects TRBV7-2 to TRBJ1-6; no clear D. Germline V CDR1 and CDR2: SGHTA, FQGNSA. The ends were cut back, 4 bases at V and 2 bases at J, with 18 bases in the middle. The CDR3 totals 18 residues. In DNA, the CDR3 is TGTGCCAGCAGCTACTTGCCCAGAGTGAGCCCCTATAATTCACCCCTCCACTTT. It translates to CASSYLPRVSPYNSPLHF.

This chain uses TRBV24-1 with TRBJ2-5; D remains unclear. Germline V gene lookup returns CDR1 KGHDR and CDR2 SFDVKD. Trimming pared 4 bases from V and 4 bases from J, leaving 6 bases between. This CDR3 spans 12 amino acids. CDR3 bases: TGTGCCACCAGTGAGACAACAGAGACCCAGTACTTC. Translation gives CATSETTETQYF.

The chain is built from TRBV5-1 and TRBJ2-3; D is possibly TRBD2 (5 bases). Germline CDR1 SGHRS, CDR2 YFSETQ. The CDR3 spans 14 residues. Trimming left V 5 bases short and J 2 bases short, with 12 bases between. CDR3 region: CASRRRDNTDTQYF. The CDR3 DNA sequence: TGCGCCAGCAGACGACGGGATAACACAGATACGCAGTATTTT.

To note about this clonotype: The junction and the germline gene differ at one end; a read error may be behind it. The chain links TRBV10-3 to TRBJ2-2; D gene unclear. Germline V CDR1 and CDR2: ENHRY, SYGVKD. The CDR3 covers 14 residues. The CDR3 protein is CASSYLSDTGELFF. The CDR3 nucleotides read TGTGCCAGCAGTTACTTGAGTGACACCGGGGAGCTGTTTTTT.

The table lists this clonotype with a few counts. This chain uses TRBV20-1 with TRBJ1-1; D is unclear. V was pared by 3 bases and J by 1 base, with 9 bases between. Per germline, CDR1 DFQATT and CDR2 SNEGSKA (reference sequence). This CDR3 region has 13 residues. The CDR3, as DNA: TGCAGTGCTAGGGTATCCAAGAACACTGAAGCTTTCTTT. This sequence encodes CSARVSKNTEAFF.

This clonotype has ten or more counts. V is TRBV7-8 and J is TRBJ1-5; D unresolved. Germline CDR1 SGHVS, CDR2 FQNEAQ. V was shortened by 4 bases and J by 0 bases, with 10 bases between the two germline ends. This CDR3 has 15 residues. CDR3 amino acids: CASSSGEDSNQPQHF. The CDR3 DNA reads TGTGCCAGCAGCTCCGGGGAGGATAGCAATCAGCCCCAGCATTTT.

The V and J genes are TRBV4-3 and TRBJ2-2, with TRBD1 identical over 10 bases. The CDR3 is 16 amino acids. V shed 6 bases, J shed 3 bases, and the junction held 7 bases outside the gene matches. Germline assignment: CDR1 LGHNA and CDR2 YSLEER. The CDR3 sequence is CASSFRDRGDTGELFF. DNA of the CDR3: TGCGCCAGCAGTTTCCGGGACAGGGGCGACACCGGGGAGCTGTTTTTT.

This clonotype was counted many times. Here the CDR3 DNA reads TGTGCCAGTAGTCGAGACACTGGCAATCAGCCCCAGCATTTT. Protein product: CASSRDTGNQPQHF. This rearrangement joins TRBV19 to TRBJ1-5; no definite D call. CDR1 and CDR2 from the germline V gene are LNHDA and SQIVND (reference sequence). V gave up 5 bases and J gave up 2 bases, with 10 bases separating them. The CDR3 is made up of 14 amino acids.

This clonotype was observed once. The chain is built from TRBV11-2 and TRBJ2-2, with TRBD2 identical over 8 bases. The V and J ends lost 3 bases and 6 bases, in that order; junction bases with no gene match: 12. Germline CDR1 reads SGHAT; CDR2 reads FQNNGV. The CDR3 consists of 17 residues. The CDR3 bases are TGTGCCAGCAGCTTGTCCCTAGCCGGGGGGGACGCCGGGGAGCTGTTTTTT. This sequence encodes CASSLSLAGGDAGELFF.

This clonotype was observed many times. The J gene is TRBJ1-3, the V gene TRBV7-2; no firm D call. Deletions cut 1 base from V and 2 bases from J, with 12 bases between. There are 16 residues in the CDR3. In germline, CDR1 is SGHTA, CDR2 FQGNSA. As DNA, the CDR3 is TGTGCCAGCAGCTTAGTGTCAGGTGCCACTGGAAACACCATATATTTT. It codes for CASSLVSGATGNTIYF.

The sample holds many counts of this clonotype. The chain is built from TRBV29-1 and TRBJ2-5; weak D call: TRBD1 (5 bases). CDR3 length equals 10 residues. Trimming removed 4 bases from V and 7 bases from J, with 7 bases in between. CDR1 is SQVTM, CDR2 ANQGSEA, per germline. As DNA, the CDR3 is TGCAGCGTTGGGGGCAGGACCCAGTACTTC. Protein sequence: CSVGGRTQYF.

This clonotype was picked up many times. This sequence joins TRBV6-6 and TRBJ1-5; D not certain. CDR1 and CDR2 from the germline V gene are MNHNY and SVGAGI (reference sequence). Trimming removed 0 bases from V and 0 bases from J, with 9 bases in between. The CDR3 loop spans 16 amino acids. The CDR3 nucleotides are TGTGCCAGCAGTTACTCGTCGGGGAGTAGCAATCAGCCCCAGCATTTT. As protein: CASSYSSGSSNQPQHF.

The J gene is TRBJ2-7, the V gene TRBV12-3 or TRBV12-4; 7 nucleotides align to TRBD1. There are 15 residues in the CDR3. The V and J ends lost 6 bases and 6 bases, in that order; junction bases with no gene match: 14. CDR3 sequence (DNA): TGTGCCAGCAGACCGGGACAGCTAATCCCCAGCGAGCAGTACTTC. This gives the protein CASRPGQLIPSEQYF.

This clonotype was seen a few times. The CDR3 DNA follows: TGTGCCAGCAGGCCTCCGGGACATATTCTTACCGGGGAGCTGTTTTTT. The encoded protein is CASRPPGHILTGELFF. The V call is TRBV12-3 or TRBV12-4, the J call TRBJ2-2; perhaps TRBD1 as D (6 bases). The CDR3 contains 16 residues. Trimming removed 6 bases at V and 5 bases at J, with 19 bases between.

The chain combines TRBV19 with TRBJ1-1; 7 bases fit TRBD1. This CDR3 contains 15 residues. V lost 9 bases to trimming and J lost 8 bases; unmatched junction nucleotides: 18. Germline V CDR1 and CDR2: LNHDA, SQIVND (reference sequence). CDR3: CASSPGVDRAPEAFF. The CDR3 region has the DNA TGTGCCAGCTCACCAGGTGTTGACAGGGCTCCCGAAGCTTTCTTT.

The rearrangement links TRBV30 to TRBJ2-5, with a weak D call TRBD2 (7 bases). The CDR3 has 15 amino acids. Between the trimmed V and J ends, which lost 5 bases and 2 bases, there was a span of 18 bases. Germline V gene sequence: CDR1 GTSNPN, CDR2 SVGIG (reference sequence). The CDR3 reads CAWGRGGVVQETQYF. The CDR3 nucleotides are TGTGCCTGGGGTCGCGGGGGCGTCGTGCAAGAGACCCAGTACTTC. Full variable domain (remainder filled in from reference TRBV30 and TRBJ2-5): SQTIHQWPATLVQPVGSPLSLECTVEGTSNPNLYWYRQAAGRGLQLLFYSVGIGQISSEVPQNLSASRPQDRQFILSSKKLLLSDSGFYLCAWGRGGVVQETQYFGPGTRLLVL.

The chain has TRBV7-2 and TRBJ2-6, with TRBD1 as a possible D gene (5 bases). Deletions cut 6 bases from V and 2 bases from J, with 23 bases between. Per the germline V gene, CDR1 is SGHTA and CDR2 is FQGNSA. This CDR3 has 19 residues. The CDR3 sequence is CASSYSLRGILPGANVLTF. The CDR3 coding sequence is TGTGCCAGCAGTTACTCCTTAAGGGGAATCTTACCTGGGGCCAACGTCCTGACTTTC.

This clonotype was observed a handful of times. The gene calls are TRBV7-8 and TRBJ1-1; tentative D call: TRBD1 (5 bases). The CDR3 is 12 amino acids. Per the germline V gene, CDR1 is SGHVS and CDR2 is FQNEAQ. With 4 bases removed from V and 10 bases from J, the gap between germline ends came to 13 bases. The CDR3 protein is CASSSVLGRAFF. The CDR3 bases are TGTGCCAGCAGCTCCGTTTTGGGGCGAGCTTTCTTT.